The clone carrying this T cell receptor (beta chain) was found many times. Its specificity is unknown. Germline V gene lookup returns CDR1 DFQATT and CDR2 SNEGSKA (reference sequence). The CDR3 extends over 13 amino acids. Trimming left V 6 bases short and J 4 bases short, with 14 bases between. The data are from a study of T cells after yellow fever vaccination. Study-wide results and limits: Any FACS-sorted repertoire could hold abundant clonotypes that contaminate it from the bulk population. Subsequent booster samples again held most clones from primary vaccination (around 96% CD4, 85% to 90% CD8).

TCRdb passed the 5' RACE reads through MiXCR, listing each CDR3 protein once. Altogether about 350,000 distinct CDR3 sequences are present, 4.1% being singletons, with the ten largest covering about 26%. The input for sequencing was PBMCs, taken 5 days after the yellow fever booster vaccination. The rearrangement joins TRBV20-1 to TRBJ2-3, with D tentatively TRBD2 (5 bases). This receptor was taken from a man in his late teens or twenties who received the YFV17D yellow fever vaccine. The CDR3 nucleotides are TGCAGTGCCCTGGTAGGGCGGGCAGATACGCAGTATTTT. This translates into CSALVGRADTQYF.